Listed here are 2 T cell receptor beta chains from one sample, sequenced in a study of blood T cell repertoires in COVID-19. The data were produced by immunoSEQ multiplex PCR, yet TCRdb's version contains in-frame clones alone and is incomplete. The repertoire holds about 210,000 clones, 92% seen once, with approximately 1.2% in the top ten. The sequencing input was peripheral blood. All receptors come from a man aged 25-45 years with acute or convalescent COVID-19.

This sequence joins TRBV4-1 and TRBJ1-2; D may be TRBD1 (6 bases). Per the germline V gene, CDR1 is MGHRA and CDR2 is YSYEKL. This CDR3 has 15 residues. The V end was cut by 1 base, the J end by 4 bases, with 13 bases between. CDR3 sequence reads: CASSQVGGRGYGYTF. Written as DNA, the CDR3 is TGCGCCAGCAGCCAAGTAGGGGGAAGGGGCTATGGCTACACCTTC.

The chain employs TRBV28 and TRBJ1-3, with a weak D call TRBD1 (6 bases). Between the trimmed V and J ends, which lost 5 bases and 0 bases, there was a span of 14 bases. The CDR3 spans 16 residues. The germline gives CDR1 MDHEN, CDR2 SYDVKM. In nucleotides, the CDR3 is TGTGCCAGCAGTCTCCCACAGGGACCCTCTGGAAACACCATATATTTT. This sequence encodes CASSLPQGPSGNTIYF. The full variable domain, its missing parts supplied by reference TRBV28 and TRBJ1-3, is DVKVTQSSRYLVKRTGEKVFLECVQDMDHENMFWYRQDPGLGLRLIYFSYDVKMKEKGDIPEGYSVSREKKERFSLILESASTNQTSMYLCASSLPQGPSGNTIYFGEGSWLTVV.